Listed here is a single TCR beta chain. Its cognate antigen is unknown. Before any sequencing was done, the ViraFEST assay used viral peptide pools to expand antigen-specific CD4+ T cells. Following a roughly 9-day culture, CD4+ T cells were purified. PCR-confirmed SARS-CoV-2 infection occurred in the person between March and December 2020. PBMC cultures contained about 2 million cells per well, roughly 10 IU/ml IL-2 and approximately 9.4 ug/ml peptides. The protocol was immunoSEQ multiplex PCR, while the TCRdb copy is restricted to in-frame clones and leaves out a portion. Found here are 70,000 or so clones, 65% to 85% of them singletons; the top ten hold over 4.5%. The sample comes from a study of vaccination effects on CD4 cells after COVID-19. Germline CDR1 and CDR2: SGDLS and YYNGEE. The V and J ends lost 0 bases and 2 bases respectively, with 11 bases between them. This CDR3 is 15 amino acids long.

Sequencing was performed on CD4+ T cells from PBMCs cultured with HIV peptides, taken before COVID-19 vaccination. This sample's subset: HIV-1 Nef peptide pool negative control/reference culture. This TCR was sampled from a human donor who had a prior SARS-CoV-2 infection. V and J are TRBV9 and TRBJ2-5; maybe TRBD2 (6 bases). CDR3: CASSVEGTPQETQYF. The DNA of the CDR3 is TGTGCCAGCAGCGTAGAGGGGACTCCACAAGAGACCCAGTACTTC. Combining the CDR3 with reference TRBV9 and TRBJ2-5 gives the whole variable domain DSGVTQTPKHLITATGQRVTLRCSPRSGDLSVYWYQQSLDQGLQFLIQYYNGEERAKGNILERFSAQQFPDLHSELNLSSLELGDSALYFCASSVEGTPQETQYFGPGTRLLVL.